Following are 18 T cell receptor beta chains from one sample sequenced in a study of blood T cell repertoires in COVID-19. Sequencing was performed with immunoSEQ multiplex PCR; in TCRdb, only in-frame clones are kept and a portion is missing. The sample lists roughly 270,000 clones, 65% to 90% occurring once. The sequenced material came from peripheral blood. The origin of the receptors is a man aged 45-65 years with active or convalescent COVID-19.

This clone showed up just a few times. The rearrangement links TRBV7-9 to TRBJ2-3; D perhaps matches TRBD2 (5 bases). Germline CDR1 and CDR2: SEHNR and FQNEAQ (reference sequence). With 5 bases removed from V and 4 bases from J, the gap between germline ends came to 16 bases. The CDR3 is made up of 15 amino acids. The CDR3 region is CASSPLGVMADTQYF. In nucleotides, the CDR3 is TGTGCCAGCAGCCCCCTCGGGGTCATGGCAGATACGCAGTATTTT.

The chain joins TRBV7-3 to TRBJ2-3, with D possibly being TRBD2 (6 bases). With 4 bases removed from V and 5 bases from J, the gap between germline ends came to 13 bases. This CDR3 comprises 14 residues. CDR1 and CDR2 from the germline V gene are SGHTA and FQGTGA. This CDR3 is CASSSAAGRDTQYF. The CDR3 DNA reads as TGTGCCAGCAGCTCCGCGGCGGGAAGAGATACGCAGTATTTT.

The chain recombines TRBV7-8 with TRBJ1-1, with a weak D call TRBD1 (6 bases). The length of the CDR3 is 14 residues. Looked up from germline, CDR1 is SGHVS and CDR2 is FQNEAQ. V lost 5 bases and J lost 1, with 11 bases in between. The CDR3 sequence is CASSQLGGNTEAFF. In nucleotides, the CDR3 is TGTGCCAGCAGCCAGCTAGGGGGGAACACTGAAGCTTTCTTT. Supplemented by reference TRBV7-8 and TRBJ1-1, the full variable domain reads GAGVSQSPRYKVAKRGQDVALRCDPISGHVSLFWYQQALGQGPEFLTYFQNEAQLDKSGLPSDRFFAERPEGSVSTLKIQRTQQEDSAVYLCASSQLGGNTEAFFGQGTRLTVV.

The chain is built from TRBV7-6 and TRBJ2-2; TRBD2 might be the D (5 bases). This CDR3 has 16 amino acids. Germline V gene lookup returns CDR1 SGHVS and CDR2 FNYEAQ. V was trimmed by 5 bases and J by 4 bases, leaving 17 bases between them. As DNA, the CDR3 is TGTGCCAGCAGCCCATACCGGACTCGTAGCACCGGGGAGCTGTTTTTT. Its protein product is CASSPYRTRSTGELFF.

The chain combines TRBV13 with TRBJ2-5; 8 bases fit TRBD2. Germline loops: CDR1 PRHDT, CDR2 FYEKMQ (reference sequence). Unmatched junction bases numbered 11, after V lost 6 bases and J lost 5 bases. CDR3 size: 15 residues. CDR3 loop: CASSQGAGGMETQYF. The CDR3 region has the DNA TGTGCCAGCAGTCAAGGGGCGGGAGGTATGGAGACCCAGTACTTC.

This clone was counted once. J is TRBJ2-5 and V is TRBV19, with 8 bases identical to TRBD2. The CDR3 length is 14 residues. CDR1 is LNHDA and CDR2 is SQIVND in the germline V gene (reference sequence). The V segment lost 3 bases and the J segment 5 bases; nucleotides outside the gene matches: 5. CDR3 nucleotide sequence: TGTGCCAGTAGTATCGGAGGACTAGCCGAGACCCAGTACTTC. It specifies CASSIGGLAETQYF.

This clone is a singleton in its sample. The rearrangement uses TRBV5-4 and TRBJ2-3; 9 bases are shared with TRBD2. After removal of 0 bases from V and 6 bases from J, the junction contained 8 bases not matched to a gene. This CDR3 is built from 16 residues. Germline-derived CDR1 and CDR2 are SGHNT and YYREEE (reference sequence). Written as DNA, the CDR3 is TGTGCCAGCAGCTTGGGGGTAGCGGGAGATGTTGATACGCAGTATTTT. Protein product: CASSLGVAGDVDTQYF.

The V call is TRBV5-1, the J call TRBJ1-3; 8 bases line up with TRBD1. The germline V gene has CDR1 SGHRS and CDR2 YFSETQ. The V gene end was trimmed by 2 bases and the J gene end by 0 bases; junction bases not matched to a gene: 4. The CDR3 has 16 amino acids. The CDR3 protein is CASSFKTGGSGNTIYF. For the CDR3, the DNA is TGCGCCAGCAGCTTTAAAACAGGGGGCTCTGGAAACACCATATATTTT.

This chain links TRBV10-3 with TRBJ2-7, with 8 bases identical to TRBD2. Germline V gives CDR1 ENHRY, CDR2 SYGVKD. V lost 6 bases to trimming and J lost 2 bases; unmatched junction nucleotides: 12. The CDR3 totals 16 residues. The CDR3 reads CAISREGNTGTYEQYF. The CDR3 region has the DNA TGTGCCATCAGCCGGGAGGGCAATACGGGGACCTACGAGCAGTACTTC.

This clone was detected only a few times. This chain links TRBV21-1 with TRBJ1-5; TRBD1 was called by the table and not checked on the DNA. TRBV21-1 is a pseudogene segment. The CDR3 covers 19 residues. The CDR3 spells CASSRWLGPGVTFGQPQHF. The CDR3 coding sequence is TGTGCCAGCAGCAGGTGGTTGGGGCCAGGGGTCACCTTCGGGCAGCCCCAGCATTTT.

The V call is TRBV7-2, the J call TRBJ2-3; no clear D gene. Trimming removed 5 bases from V and 2 bases from J, with 20 bases in between. The CDR3 loop spans 17 amino acids. Germline loops: CDR1 SGHTA, CDR2 FQGNSA. For the CDR3, the DNA is TGTGCCAGCAGCCCAAACGCCGACGGTAGCCCCACAGATACGCAGTATTTT. Its translation: CASSPNADGSPTDTQYF.

CDR3 sequence reads: CASSSTSGSLRQFF. The CDR3 nucleotides are TGTGCCAGCAGCTCGACTAGCGGGAGTCTCAGACAGTTCTTC. The genes are TRBV28 and TRBJ2-1; 12 nucleotides agree with TRBD2. Trimming at V came to 6 bases and at J to 13 bases, leaving 10 bases not matched to a gene. CDR3 length: 14 residues. The germline V gene has CDR1 MDHEN and CDR2 SYDVKM.

The chain has TRBV9 and TRBJ2-2; D is unclear. The CDR3 length is 13 residues. The germline V and J ends were trimmed by 6 bases and 1 base, with 7 bases remaining between them. In germline, CDR1 is SGDLS, CDR2 YYNGEE. The CDR3 loop reads CASMSLNTGELFF. CDR3 bases: TGTGCCAGCATGTCTTTGAACACCGGGGAGCTGTTTTTT.

The chain combines TRBV5-6 with TRBJ2-7, with 10 bases fitting TRBD2. The germline CDR1 and CDR2 sequences are SGHDT and YYEEEE. This CDR3 comprises 14 residues. V shed 4 bases, J shed 1 base, and the junction held 2 bases outside the gene matches. The CDR3 sequence is CASSPGLASYEQYF. In DNA form, the CDR3 reads TGTGCCAGCAGCCCGGGACTAGCGTCCTACGAGCAGTACTTC.

This chain uses TRBV19 with TRBJ1-1; TRBD1 is a possible D gene (6 bases). This CDR3 has 13 amino acids. Germline loops: CDR1 LNHDA, CDR2 SQIVND (reference sequence). V lost 6 bases, J lost 2 bases, and 10 bases lay in between. The CDR3 DNA is TGTGCCAGTAGACGGACAGCTAACACTGAAGCTTTCTTT. Amino acids: CASRRTANTEAFF.

As to this clone: Other DNA sequences in this specimen translate into the identical CDR3. The V gene is TRBV29-1, the J gene TRBJ2-2; a weak D match, TRBD2 (6 bases). Trimming shortened V by 4 bases and J by 0 bases, and 9 bases separated the two germline ends. Per the germline V gene, CDR1 is SQVTM and CDR2 is ANQGSEA. This CDR3 region has 14 residues. Written as DNA, the CDR3 is TGCAGCGTTGGCTTAGCGGCGAACACCGGGGAGCTGTTTTTT. It codes for CSVGLAANTGELFF.

The chain uses TRBV5-1 and TRBJ2-2; tentative D call: TRBD2 (6 bases). The V gene's germline CDR1 is SGHRS and CDR2 YFSETQ. The CDR3 runs to 16 residues. V shed 1 base and J shed 5 bases, with 15 bases lying between them. The chain's CDR3 is CASSLYSGSSTGELFF. The CDR3 DNA reads TGCGCCAGCAGCTTGTATAGCGGTTCCTCAACCGGGGAGCTGTTTTTT. The whole variable domain, remainder taken from reference TRBV5-1 and TRBJ2-2, is KAGVTQTPRYLIKTRGQQVTLSCSPISGHRSVSWYQQTPGQGLQFLFEYFSETQRNKGNFPGRFSGRQFSNSRSEMNVSTLELGDSALYLCASSLYSGSSTGELFFGEGSRLTVL.

V and J are TRBV3-1 (or the pseudogene TRBV3-2) and TRBJ2-5; D gene unclear. CDR1 and CDR2 (germline): LGHDT, YNNKEL (reference sequence). The CDR3 is made up of 12 amino acids. V shed 1 base and J shed 4 bases, with 4 bases lying between them. This CDR3 reads CASSQGRETQYF. CDR3 DNA: TGTGCCAGCAGCCAAGGTAGAGAGACCCAGTACTTC.